This T cell receptor beta chain was sequenced during a study of Ad26.COV2.S vaccination and SARS-CoV-2 variants. Study overall: Intramuscular Ad26.COV2.S at 5x10^10 or 1x10^11 viral particles. Study-level results: Post-vaccination spike-specific CD8+ and CD4+ T cell responses reportedly had substantial breadth.

Some clones are missing from TCRdb's copy, which holds only in-frame ones; the method was immunoSEQ multiplex PCR. The table includes some 400,000 clones, about 89% detected once. Regarding treatment: 15 to 20 received Ad26.COV2.S at low or high dose, single or two shots; roughly five received placebo; per-sample allocation not given. Samples were taken on day 63 after the first vaccine or placebo injection. Whoever gave the sample was an adult aged 18-55 years in Boston. About this clone: Its antigen is currently unknown.

This CDR3 has 14 residues. V was pared by 2 bases and J by 7 bases, with 15 bases between. The chain uses TRBV6-7 and TRBJ2-7; D perhaps matches TRBD2 (5 bases). TRBV6-7 is labeled an ORF, and its function is uncertain. This TCR was recovered from a person between 18 and 65 years old who received the Ad26.COV2.S COVID-19 vaccine or a placebo. The sequencing here drew on peripheral blood, taken in a trial of Ad26.COV2.S vaccine versus placebo. CDR3 amino acids: CASSYAFRSGEQYF. CDR3 DNA sequence: TGTGCCAGCAGTTACGCGTTCAGGTCGGGGGAGCAGTACTTC.